This entry concerns a single T cell receptor beta chain. The antigen it recognizes is unknown. The record has no base qualities; no much larger clone is one base away. The germline V gene provides CDR1 MDHEN and CDR2 SYDVKM. From its cysteine to its phenylalanine, the CDR3 spans 15 amino acids. Solely the CDR3 DNA is kept, with 45 bases framed from the first base. V is pruned by 8 bases and J by 9 bases, leaving 17 bases of the junction without a gene match. Library preparation was by 5' RACE. TCRdb lists the instrument as NextSeq 500. In the TCR library protocol, unique molecular identifiers were attached to individual cDNA molecules to correct for PCR bias and sequencing error. Both TCR alpha and beta chains were sequenced, and tight co-correlation was observed between alpha and beta sequence abundances in each sample. Under the source paper's analysis protocol: Decombinator V4 was used to annotate TCR sequences for V gene, J gene and CDR3. TCRs were defined as expanded if a significant change between any two time points was detected under a Poisson model with p below 0.0001. TCR abundances were normalised to the total number of TCRs sequenced per sample and expressed as counts per million. MAIT TCRs were defined by TRAV1-2 paired with TRAJ12, TRAJ20 or TRAJ33, and iNKT TCRs by TRAV10 paired with TRAJ18. VDJdb, accessed 1 November 2021, was searched for CMV, EBV and SARS-CoV-2 annotated TCRs, excluding TCRs annotated for multiple antigens. TCRdb reprocessing: public reads trimmed at Q25 with fastp, clones called with MiXCR, in-frame beta chains kept. When rows share a CDR3 protein, they turn into one entry using the most common DNA and genes. Clone size and V and J calls follow TCRdb, not the original study. Present in this sample are some 90,000 distinct CDR3 sequences, more than 12% of which were seen just once. The ten largest clones represent around 5.8% of the sample.

The study was a case-control design nested within a healthcare worker cohort in London, UK, with weekly nasopharyngeal swab PCR tests and blood sampling. Between 23 and 31 March 2020, the week of the UK lockdown, healthcare workers were enrolled and then followed up weekly for as long as 16 weeks. These data come from a study of early T cells in non-severe SARS-CoV-2 infection listed by TCRdb under 2021. With respect to the entire study: Bulk RNA from unsorted whole blood was used for TCR sequencing, so alpha and beta chains could not be paired.

The research as a whole found: VDJdb matching was skewed toward anti-spike CD8 responses and likely underestimated virus-specific expansions by missing private and CD4 specificities.

The material sequenced was whole blood. Rearrangement joined TRBV28 to TRBJ2-3, and TRBD2 matches 7 of the central bases. The receptor was isolated from an adult who was a healthcare worker with PCR-confirmed SARS-CoV-2 infection or an uninfected control (not recorded which). DNA sequence: TGTGCCAGCGTCAGGCTAGCGGACCCCCCGGGAACGCAGTATTTT. The resulting protein is CASVRLADPPGTQYF.